One and the same sample provided the 25 T cell receptor beta chains below, sequenced in a study of Graves' ophthalmopathy and Graves' hyperthyroidism. RNA served as the template for amplifying TCR beta CDR3 regions. The authors performed first-round RT-PCR with HTBI primers and then a second-round multiplex PCR. TCRdb fed the multiplex PCR reads into MiXCR, producing one record per CDR3 protein. The sample consists of approximately 700,000 distinct CDR3 sequences, 40% of them appearing once. Sequencing used peripheral blood. These receptors all come from an adult man with Graves' ophthalmopathy.

This clonotype occurred many times. V and J are TRBV9 and TRBJ1-1, with D maybe TRBD1 (5 bases). The V gene's germline CDR1 is SGDLS and CDR2 YYNGEE. The ends were cut back, 4 bases at V and 7 bases at J, with 17 bases in the middle. This CDR3 comprises 14 residues. The DNA of the CDR3 is TGTGCCAGCAGCTCTCTTCAGGCAGGGAATGAAGCTTTCTTT. It specifies CASSSLQAGNEAFF.

About this clonotype: Possible read error: a much larger clone is one base away. The J gene is TRBJ2-2, the V gene TRBV29-1; perhaps TRBD1 as D (6 bases). CDR3 size: 11 residues. Germline V gene data show CDR1 as SQVTM and CDR2 as ANQGSEA. The germline V and J ends were trimmed by 7 bases and 9 bases, with 12 bases remaining between them. The CDR3 loop is CSAGAGWELFF. CDR3 sequence (DNA): TGCAGCGCAGGGGCTGGATGGGAGCTGTTTTTT.

The chain is built from TRBV15 and TRBJ1-3; D not resolved. Germline CDR1 and CDR2: LNHNV and YYDKDF (reference sequence). The CDR3 sequence is 14 residues long. V dropped 3 bases and J dropped 1 base, with 7 bases sitting between them. CDR3 nucleotide sequence: TGTGCCACCAGCAGTGTCCTGTCTGGAAACACCATATATTTT. This encodes CATSSVLSGNTIYF.

J is TRBJ2-2 and V is TRBV7-3; D is perhaps TRBD1 or TRBD2 (5 bases each). The germline CDR1 and CDR2 sequences are SGHTA and FQGTGA. Trimming took 8 bases from V and 4 from J, leaving 14 bases between them. This CDR3 is built from 14 residues. The CDR3, as DNA: TGTGCCAGCGTTGTGAGGGGAGTCACCGGGGAGCTGTTTTTT. Its protein product is CASVVRGVTGELFF.

CDR3 coding DNA: TGTGCCAGTAGTACCGGACAGTACTCTGGAAACACCATATATTTT. Translated, it gives CASSTGQYSGNTIYF. The chain recombines TRBV19 with TRBJ1-3; D possibly corresponds to TRBD1 (6 bases). The length of the CDR3 is 15 residues. Germline V gives CDR1 LNHDA, CDR2 SQIVND (reference sequence). V gave up 4 bases and J gave up 0 bases, with 10 bases separating them.

This clonotype was seen ten or more times. The chain combines TRBV14 with TRBJ2-6; either TRBD1 or TRBD2 may supply D (5 bases each). V was clipped by 3 bases and J by 0 bases, with 18 bases between them. The germline gives CDR1 SGHDN, CDR2 FVKESK. The CDR3 consists of 19 residues. CDR3 DNA sequence: TGTGCCAGCAGCCACCATTCCGGGACGGTGCTCTCTGGGGCCAACGTCCTGACTTTC. Translated, it gives CASSHHSGTVLSGANVLTF.

This chain uses TRBV20-1 with TRBJ2-7; 15 bases fit TRBD2. Unmatched junction bases numbered 11, after V lost 0 bases and J lost 2 bases. The CDR3 loop spans 19 amino acids. CDR1 and CDR2 from the germline V gene are DFQATT and SNEGSKA (reference sequence). The CDR3 is CSARDQGLAGGRNTYEQYF. CDR3 sequence (DNA): TGCAGTGCTAGAGATCAAGGACTAGCGGGGGGGCGAAATACCTACGAGCAGTACTTC.

This clonotype was observed a handful of times. The chain carries TRBV9 and TRBJ1-1; possibly TRBD1 for D (6 bases). This CDR3 has 18 residues. The V and J ends lost 4 bases and 2 bases respectively, with 24 bases between them. Per germline, CDR1 SGDLS and CDR2 YYNGEE. CDR3 loop: CASSRNPLPQGRNTEAFF. DNA for the CDR3: TGTGCCAGCAGCCGAAATCCCCTACCACAGGGACGAAACACTGAAGCTTTCTTT.

V is TRBV29-1 and J is TRBJ2-7, with D possibly matching TRBD2 (5 bases). The J call may be faulty, since TRBJ2-5 better matches the DNA end. This CDR3 is built from 13 residues. CDR1 SQVTM and CDR2 ANQGSEA come from the germline V gene. The CDR3 spells CSPTAGDSETQYF. The DNA of the CDR3 is TGCAGCCCCACGGCGGGTGACTCGGAGACCCAGTACTTC.

There are a few counts of this clonotype. At one end the junction does not follow the germline gene, possibly because of a read error. The chain joins TRBV10-3 to TRBJ1-5; D gene ambiguous. This CDR3 contains 15 residues. CDR1 is ENHRY and CDR2 is SYGVKD in the germline V gene. The CDR3 DNA sequence: TGTGCCAGCAGTTACTCGGCAGCAGGCAATCAGCCCCAGCATTTT. It translates to CASSYSAAGNQPQHF.

This clonotype was seen a handful of times. This sequence joins TRBV25-1 and TRBJ2-2; D perhaps matches TRBD2 (5 bases). V lost 5 bases to trimming and J lost 1 base, with 8 bases between them. Germline values: CDR1 MGHDK, CDR2 SYGVNS. This CDR3 comprises 14 residues. The CDR3 DNA follows: TGTGCCAGCAGTTCGGGGAGGAACACCGGGGAGCTGTTTTTT. It yields the protein CASSSGRNTGELFF.

This clonotype was picked up many times. This chain joins TRBV7-6 and TRBJ2-5, with no clear D. Germline-derived CDR1 and CDR2 are SGHVS and FNYEAQ. The CDR3 totals 14 residues. Trimming pared 4 bases from V and 1 base from J, leaving 10 bases between. Written as DNA, the CDR3 is TGTGCCAGCAGCTCTCCTCCCCTCCAAGAGACCCAGTACTTC. Protein product: CASSSPPLQETQYF.

The CDR3 DNA is TGTGCCAGCAGACCCCGGACTAGCGGATTTAAAGGGACCCAGTACTTC. Its protein is CASRPRTSGFKGTQYF. The chain combines TRBV7-9 with TRBJ2-5, with 10 positions matching TRBD2. Trimming took 6 bases from V and 7 from J; bases not matched to a gene: 14. This CDR3 has 16 amino acids. Germline loops: CDR1 SEHNR, CDR2 FQNEAQ (reference sequence).

The chain combines TRBV9 with TRBJ1-1; the D gene is possibly TRBD1 (6 bases). Trimming took 4 bases from V and 4 from J, leaving 20 bases between them. Germline V gives CDR1 SGDLS, CDR2 YYNGEE. CDR3 length: 16 amino acids. CDR3 residues: CASSRDVTGIGTEAFF. CDR3 DNA sequence: TGTGCCAGCAGCCGAGACGTGACAGGAATAGGCACTGAAGCTTTCTTT.

This clonotype was detected many times. The chain couples TRBV24-1 to TRBJ1-1, with 7 bases identical to TRBD1. The V segment lost 3 bases and the J segment 4 bases; nucleotides outside the gene matches: 10. The CDR3 length is 16 residues. Germline V lookup: CDR1 KGHDR, CDR2 SFDVKD. CDR3 region: CATSDPRQGRGTEAFF. DNA of the CDR3: TGTGCCACCAGTGATCCTCGACAGGGTAGGGGCACTGAAGCTTTCTTT.

Ten or more counts support this clonotype. V is TRBV15 and J is TRBJ2-7; D perhaps matches TRBD1 (5 bases). Germline CDR1 and CDR2: LNHNV and YYDKDF (reference sequence). This CDR3 has 15 amino acids. Deletions cut 0 bases from V and 3 bases from J, with 12 bases between. CDR3 region: CATSRDQRGNYEQYF. The CDR3 nucleotides read TGTGCCACCAGCAGAGATCAAAGGGGAAACTACGAGCAGTACTTC.

This clonotype has more than one count but fewer than ten. The CDR3 reads CSARGLAGLYEQYF. CDR3 coding DNA: TGCAGTGCTAGAGGCCTAGCGGGGTTGTACGAGCAGTACTTC. The chain links TRBV20-1 to TRBJ2-7; TRBD2 matches 9 bases. With V trimmed by 1 base and J by 4 bases, 5 bases remained unmatched. Per germline, CDR1 DFQATT and CDR2 SNEGSKA (reference sequence). The length of the CDR3 is 14 residues.

The V and J genes are TRBV2 and TRBJ2-7; 9 positions match TRBD2. The CDR3 extends over 15 amino acids. Germline V gene sequence: CDR1 SNHLY, CDR2 FYNNEI. This CDR3 is CASGVRGRAYYEQYF. The CDR3 DNA reads TGTGCTAGTGGCGTTCGCGGGAGGGCCTACTACGAGCAGTACTTC.

This clonotype was seen at least ten times. This rearrangement joins TRBV11-2 to TRBJ2-7; D remains ambiguous. Trimming pared 5 bases from V and 3 bases from J, leaving 8 bases between. This CDR3 contains 12 residues. Germline V gene sequence: CDR1 SGHAT, CDR2 FQNNGV. In nucleotides, the CDR3 is TGTGCCAGCAGCAAAGGGTACTACGAGCAGTACTTC. Its translation: CASSKGYYEQYF.

This clonotype was counted at least ten times. The rearrangement joins TRBV10-3 to TRBJ1-6; the match to TRBD1 covers 7 bases. This CDR3 contains 15 residues. Germline-derived CDR1 and CDR2 are ENHRY and SYGVKD. Germline trimming cut 4 bases from V and 8 bases from J; bases unmatched to any gene: 8. Here the CDR3 DNA reads TGTGCCATCAGTGGTAGACAGGGTGTGGATTCACCCCTCCACTTT. This sequence encodes CAISGRQGVDSPLHF.

Points on this clonotype: A much larger clone sits a single nucleotide away, making a read error possible. The CDR3 loop reads CASSMTGGEKLFF. The CDR3 DNA follows: TGTGCCAGCAGCATGACAGGGGGTGAAAAACTGTTTTTT. The chain links TRBV9 to TRBJ1-4; 9 nucleotides align to TRBD1. Germline assignment: CDR1 SGDLS and CDR2 YYNGEE. The CDR3 extends over 13 amino acids. Losses at the gene ends were 4 bases for V and 7 bases for J; bases not matched to a gene: 2.

This clonotype has a handful of counts. The genes are TRBV20-1 and TRBJ2-7, with D perhaps TRBD1 (6 bases). Trimming left V 5 bases short and J 2 bases short, with 13 bases between. This CDR3 is built from 13 residues. Germline-derived CDR1 and CDR2 are DFQATT and SNEGSKA (reference sequence). The chain's CDR3 is CSALTGTTYEQYF. CDR3 in DNA: TGCAGTGCTCTAACCGGGACAACCTACGAGCAGTACTTC.

This chain links TRBV2 with TRBJ2-6; D is unclear. The CDR3 runs 15 residues. Germline values: CDR1 SNHLY, CDR2 FYNNEI. Deletions cut 5 bases from V and 2 bases from J, with 10 bases between. Here the CDR3 reads CASSYVGTGANVLTF. Written as DNA, the CDR3 is TGTGCCAGCAGTTATGTTGGAACTGGGGCCAACGTCCTGACTTTC.

This clonotype was recorded many times. This CDR3 reads CASSQDQERGLETQYF. As DNA, the CDR3 is TGCGCCAGCAGCCAAGATCAGGAGCGGGGTTTGGAGACCCAGTACTTC. The V and J genes are TRBV4-1 and TRBJ2-5; 7 bases line up with TRBD2. The germline V gene has CDR1 MGHRA and CDR2 YSYEKL. The CDR3 is 16 residues long. The trim removed 0 bases at V and 5 bases at J, leaving 9 bases unmatched.

This clonotype was seen repeatedly, ten times or more. The chain links TRBV7-2 to TRBJ2-7; either TRBD1 or TRBD2 may supply D (5 bases each). Germline V gives CDR1 SGHTA, CDR2 FQGNSA. This CDR3 spans 15 amino acids. Between the trimmed V and J ends, which lost 3 bases and 3 bases, there was a span of 15 bases. CDR3 loop: CASSFDRDQYYEQYF. CDR3 bases: TGTGCCAGCAGCTTTGACCGGGACCAATACTACGAGCAGTACTTC. The full variable domain, its missing parts supplied by reference TRBV7-2 and TRBJ2-7, is GAGVSQSPSNKVTEKGKDVELRCDPISGHTALYWYRQSLGQGLEFLIYFQGNSAPDKSGLPSDRFSAERTGGSVSTLTIQRTQQEDSAVYLCASSFDRDQYYEQYFGPGTRLTVT.